This TCR beta chain came from a study of CD8+CD57+ T cells in acquired aplastic anemia. Overall study context: On average, sorted CD4+ and CD8+ cells gave 3.2 ug of DNA. Healthy donor CD4+ samples were sequenced to a depth that averaged about 10.8 million reads.

Germline V lookup: CDR1 SGHTA, CDR2 FQGNSA. The length of the CDR3 is 13 amino acids, counting both ends. Concerning this clonotype itself: Its cognate antigen is unknown. This likely comes from a read error, as the CDR3 has no conserved phenylalanine or tryptophan at its end. The limits of the CDR3 on the DNA are not certain, so only TCRdb's listed CDR3 is given.

Notes on the study in general: Levels of CD8+ Simpson's diversity were not significantly distinct in patients versus controls. Patients and controls shared about 30 CD8+ CDR3 sequences, which appeared highly expressed in patients and within their immunodominant clones.

According to the study, genomic DNA was the template for TCR beta VDJ and CDR3 profiling. TCRdb passed the reads through MiXCR, listing each CDR3 protein once. This table has around 400,000 distinct CDR3 sequences, 65% to 80% appearing once. The sequence was obtained from a human donor in good health, serving as a control. Sequencing was carried out using sorted CD4+, CD8+, or CD8+CD57+ T cells (not recorded which) from PBMCs. J is TRBJ2-3 and V is TRBV7-2; TRBD2, as called in the table, went unchecked against the DNA. CDR3 region: CASSLDVFSGTNQ.